Listed below are T cell receptor beta chains from one sample, sequenced in a study of identifying expanded T cells in peripheral blood. Produced via immunoSEQ multiplex PCR; TCRdb's table is partial and in-frame only. This sample has over 100,000 clones; about 87% occur once, and the top ten carry 7% to 9%. The specimen was blood. These receptors were obtained from a person between 18 and 70 years old in good health. Both conserved end residues are trimmed from each CDR3. Fields, in order: V gene, J gene, CDR3 protein.

>TRBV18|TRBJ2-7
ASSPGTSGTYEQY
>TRBV11-2|TRBJ1-1
ASSLDPGQGEAF
>TRBV20-1|TRBJ2-1
SARDRGSEI
>TRBV28|TRBJ2-3
ASSLRLAGGTDTDTQY
>TRBV15|TRBJ2-4
ATSSGLAGGRKNIQY
>TRBV10-3|TRBJ2-2
AISEAPAGTGELF
>TRBV5-6|TRBJ2-2
ASSFIGLTTGELF
>TRBV19|TRBJ2-5
ASRGQGGTQY
>TRBV2|TRBJ2-2
ASSGVGAGELF
>TRBV30|TRBJ1-2
AWSIGGSPYGYT
>TRBV28|TRBJ2-2
ASKRITGELF
>TRBV27|TRBJ2-7
ASGVAGNEQY
>TRBV11-1|TRBJ2-3
ASSWQSTDTQY
>TRBV7-2|TRBJ1-1
ASSLSAGSTEAF
>TRBV29-1|TRBJ2-7
SVVLSSYEQY
>TRBV6-5|TRBJ2-5
ASSYPGPQETQY
>TRBV28|TRBJ2-3
ASSYGQGPQY
>TRBV15|TRBJ1-1
ATSRDPRNTEAF
>TRBV30|TRBJ2-1
AWTYTGGWGEQF
>TRBV5-6|TRBJ2-4
ASSSKRGGNIQY
>TRBV11-3|TRBJ2-5
ASSLGVVTQGTETQY
>TRBV6-6|TRBJ2-2
ASSYGGRNTGELF
>TRBV5-1|TRBJ2-5
ASSGKVGTTQETQY
>TRBV9|TRBJ2-7
ASSVEPSVTYEQY
>TRBV18|TRBJ2-2
ASSIYRETGELF
>TRBV4-2|TRBJ2-3
ASSQEGTSGFSTDTQY
>TRBV10-1|TRBJ2-5
ASSESAGGETQY
>TRBV5-5|TRBJ2-3
ASSFRQGTDTQY
>TRBV5-5|TRBJ1-6
ASSRTGDYNSPLH
>TRBV19|TRBJ1-5
ASSSQGLSFQPQH
>TRBV28|TRBJ2-4
ASSFTSGRALGAKNIQY
>TRBV7-9|TRBJ2-5
ASSSGLAGGPQETQY
>TRBV15|TRBJ2-7
ATSRGGEQY
>TRBV27|TRBJ2-1
ASSFGQFYNEQF
>TRBV29-1|TRBJ2-1
SADRSSYNEQF
>TRBV28|TRBJ1-1
ASSNGGGPFF
>TRBV14|TRBJ2-1
ASSRSYNEQF
>TRBV30|TRBJ2-7
AWRPRAGIY
>TRBV18|TRBJ2-3
ASSPPNSGGRPDTQY
>TRBV29-1|TRBJ2-3
SVGLITDTQY
>TRBV4-3|TRBJ1-4
ASSQSDRGEKLF
>TRBV19|TRBJ2-6
ATDRGPSGANVLT
>TRBV19|TRBJ2-5
ASSRGAGNQETQY
>TRBV5-5|TRBJ1-2
ASSLEVTAFLYGYT